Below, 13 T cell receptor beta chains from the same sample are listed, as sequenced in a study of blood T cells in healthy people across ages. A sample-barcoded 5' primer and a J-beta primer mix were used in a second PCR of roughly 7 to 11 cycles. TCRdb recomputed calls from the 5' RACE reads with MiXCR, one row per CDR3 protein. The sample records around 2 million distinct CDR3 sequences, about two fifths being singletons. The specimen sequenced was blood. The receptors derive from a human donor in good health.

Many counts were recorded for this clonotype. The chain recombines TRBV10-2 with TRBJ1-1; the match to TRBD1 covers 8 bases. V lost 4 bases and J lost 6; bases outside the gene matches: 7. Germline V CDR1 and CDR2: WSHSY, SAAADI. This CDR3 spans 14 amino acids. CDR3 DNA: TGCGCCAGCAGTGTAGGACAGGGTATTCCTGAAGCTTTCTTT. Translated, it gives CASSVGQGIPEAFF.

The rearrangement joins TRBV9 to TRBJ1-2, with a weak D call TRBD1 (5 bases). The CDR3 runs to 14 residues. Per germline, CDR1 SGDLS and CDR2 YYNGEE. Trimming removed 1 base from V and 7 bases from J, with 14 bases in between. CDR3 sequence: CASSVSGARSGYTF. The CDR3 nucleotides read TGTGCCAGCAGCGTATCCGGGGCGCGGAGTGGCTACACCTTC.

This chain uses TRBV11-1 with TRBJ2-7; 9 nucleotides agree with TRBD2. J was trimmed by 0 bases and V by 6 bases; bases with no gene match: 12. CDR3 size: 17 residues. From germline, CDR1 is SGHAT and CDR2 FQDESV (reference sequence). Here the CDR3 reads CASRRDSGGIPSYEQYF. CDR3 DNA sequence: TGTGCCAGCAGGAGGGATAGCGGGGGCATTCCCTCCTACGAGCAGTACTTC.

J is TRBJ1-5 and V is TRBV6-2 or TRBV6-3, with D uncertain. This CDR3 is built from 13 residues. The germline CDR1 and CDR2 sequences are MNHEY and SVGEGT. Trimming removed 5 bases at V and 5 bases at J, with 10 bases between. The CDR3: CASSANSYQPQHF. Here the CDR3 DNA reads TGTGCCAGCAGTGCCAACAGCTATCAGCCCCAGCATTTT.

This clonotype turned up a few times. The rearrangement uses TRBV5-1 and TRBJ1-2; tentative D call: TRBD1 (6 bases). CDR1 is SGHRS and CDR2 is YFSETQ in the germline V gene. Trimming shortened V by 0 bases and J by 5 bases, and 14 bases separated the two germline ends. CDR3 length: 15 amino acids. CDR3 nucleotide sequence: TGCGCCAGCAGCTTGGTGACCGCAACAGGGTATGGCTACACCTTC. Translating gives CASSLVTATGYGYTF.

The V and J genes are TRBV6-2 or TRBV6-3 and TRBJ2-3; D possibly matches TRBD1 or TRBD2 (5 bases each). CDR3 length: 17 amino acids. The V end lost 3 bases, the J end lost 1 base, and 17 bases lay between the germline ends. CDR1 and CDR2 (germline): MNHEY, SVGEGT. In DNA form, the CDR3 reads TGTGCCAGCAGTTATACCCGGGGTGAAGGGGGCACAGATACGCAGTATTTT. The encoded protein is CASSYTRGEGGTDTQYF.

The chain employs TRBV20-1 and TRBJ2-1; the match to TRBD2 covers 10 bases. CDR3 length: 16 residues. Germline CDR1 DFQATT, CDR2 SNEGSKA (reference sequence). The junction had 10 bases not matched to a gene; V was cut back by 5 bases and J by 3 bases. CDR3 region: CSAPTLLAGSYNEQFF. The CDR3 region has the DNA TGCAGTGCTCCTACCCTACTAGCGGGGAGCTACAATGAGCAGTTCTTC.

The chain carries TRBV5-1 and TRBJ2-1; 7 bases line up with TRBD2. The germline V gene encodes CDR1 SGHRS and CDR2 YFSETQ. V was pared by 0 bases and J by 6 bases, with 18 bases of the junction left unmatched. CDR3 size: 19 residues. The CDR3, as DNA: TGCGCCAGCAGCTTGGTTACCCGACGGAGCGGGGACCTTTCCAATGAGCAGTTCTTC. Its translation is CASSLVTRRSGDLSNEQFF. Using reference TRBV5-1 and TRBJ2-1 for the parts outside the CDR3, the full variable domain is KAGVTQTPRYLIKTRGQQVTLSCSPISGHRSVSWYQQTPGQGLQFLFEYFSETQRNKGNFPGRFSGRQFSNSRSEMNVSTLELGDSALYLCASSLVTRRSGDLSNEQFFGPGTRLTVL.

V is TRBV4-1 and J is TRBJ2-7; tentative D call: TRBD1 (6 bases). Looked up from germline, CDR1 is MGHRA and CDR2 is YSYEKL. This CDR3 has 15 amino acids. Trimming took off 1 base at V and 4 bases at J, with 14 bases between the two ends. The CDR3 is CASSQAPTGPYEQYF. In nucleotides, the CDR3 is TGCGCCAGCAGCCAAGCGCCGACAGGACCATACGAGCAGTACTTC.

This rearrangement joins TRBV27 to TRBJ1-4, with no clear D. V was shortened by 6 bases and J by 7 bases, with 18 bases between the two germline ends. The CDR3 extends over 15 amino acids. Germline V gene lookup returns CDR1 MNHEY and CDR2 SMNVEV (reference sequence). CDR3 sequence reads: CASSSFDRVGEKLFF. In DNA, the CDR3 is TGTGCCAGCAGCTCCTTTGATAGGGTGGGTGAAAAACTGTTTTTT.

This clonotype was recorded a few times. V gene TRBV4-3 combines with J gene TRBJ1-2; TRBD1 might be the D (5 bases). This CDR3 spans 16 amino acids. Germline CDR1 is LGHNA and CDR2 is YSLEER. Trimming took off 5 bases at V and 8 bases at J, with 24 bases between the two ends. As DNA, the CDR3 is TGCGCCAGCAGCTCAGACCGGGACTCCTATCTGCGCGGCTACACCTTC. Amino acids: CASSSDRDSYLRGYTF.

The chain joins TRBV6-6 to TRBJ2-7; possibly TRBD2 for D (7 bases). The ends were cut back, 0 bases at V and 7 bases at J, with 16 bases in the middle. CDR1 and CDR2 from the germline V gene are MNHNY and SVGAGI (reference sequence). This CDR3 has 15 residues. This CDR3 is CASSYSAAGAGEQYF. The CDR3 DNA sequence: TGTGCCAGCAGTTACTCTGCCGCGGGGGCGGGGGAGCAGTACTTC.

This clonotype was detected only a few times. Here the CDR3 reads CASSVDGLAGNEQYF. The DNA of the CDR3 is TGTGCCAGCAGCGTAGACGGGCTAGCGGGGAACGAGCAGTACTTC. The J gene is TRBJ2-7, the V gene TRBV9; TRBD2 agrees at 9 bases. Germline assignment: CDR1 SGDLS and CDR2 YYNGEE. The CDR3 loop spans 15 amino acids. V lost 0 bases to trimming and J lost 5 bases; unmatched junction nucleotides: 6.